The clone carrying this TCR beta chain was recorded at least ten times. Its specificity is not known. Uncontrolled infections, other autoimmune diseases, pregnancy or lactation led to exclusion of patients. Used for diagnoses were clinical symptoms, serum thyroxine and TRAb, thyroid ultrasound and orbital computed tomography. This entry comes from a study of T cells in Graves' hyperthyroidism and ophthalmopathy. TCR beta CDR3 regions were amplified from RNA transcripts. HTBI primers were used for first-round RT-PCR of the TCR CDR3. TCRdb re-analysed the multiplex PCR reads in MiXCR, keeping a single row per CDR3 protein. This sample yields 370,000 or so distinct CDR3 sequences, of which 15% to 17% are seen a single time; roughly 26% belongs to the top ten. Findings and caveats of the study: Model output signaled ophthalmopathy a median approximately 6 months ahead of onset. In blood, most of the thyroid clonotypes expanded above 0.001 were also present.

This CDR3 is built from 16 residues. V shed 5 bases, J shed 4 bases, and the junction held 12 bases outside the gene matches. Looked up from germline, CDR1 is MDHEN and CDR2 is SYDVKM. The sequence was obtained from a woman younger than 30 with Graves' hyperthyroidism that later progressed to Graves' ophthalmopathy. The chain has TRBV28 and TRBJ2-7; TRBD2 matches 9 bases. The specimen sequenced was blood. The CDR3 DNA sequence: TGTGCCAGCAGTCCTATCCCTAGCGGGGACCGATACGAGCAGTACTTC. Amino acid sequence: CASSPIPSGDRYEQYF. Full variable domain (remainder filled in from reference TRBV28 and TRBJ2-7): DVKVTQSSRYLVKRTGEKVFLECVQDMDHENMFWYRQDPGLGLRLIYFSYDVKMKEKGDIPEGYSVSREKKERFSLILESASTNQTSMYLCASSPIPSGDRYEQYFGPGTRLTVT.